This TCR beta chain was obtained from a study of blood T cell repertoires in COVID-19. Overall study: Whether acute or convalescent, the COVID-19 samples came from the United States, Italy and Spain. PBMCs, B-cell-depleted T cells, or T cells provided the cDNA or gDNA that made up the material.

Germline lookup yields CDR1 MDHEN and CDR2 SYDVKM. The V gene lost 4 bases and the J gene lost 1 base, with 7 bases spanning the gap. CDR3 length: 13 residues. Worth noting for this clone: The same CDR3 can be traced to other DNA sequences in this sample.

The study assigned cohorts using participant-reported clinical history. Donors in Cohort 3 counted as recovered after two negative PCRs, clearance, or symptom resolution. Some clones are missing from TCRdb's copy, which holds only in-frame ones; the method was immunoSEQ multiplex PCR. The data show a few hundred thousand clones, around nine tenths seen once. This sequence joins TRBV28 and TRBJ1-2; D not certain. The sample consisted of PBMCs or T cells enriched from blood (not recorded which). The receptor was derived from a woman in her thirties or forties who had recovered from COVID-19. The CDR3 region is CASSSGINYGYTF. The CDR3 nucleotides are TGTGCCAGCAGTTCGGGAATTAACTATGGCTACACCTTC.